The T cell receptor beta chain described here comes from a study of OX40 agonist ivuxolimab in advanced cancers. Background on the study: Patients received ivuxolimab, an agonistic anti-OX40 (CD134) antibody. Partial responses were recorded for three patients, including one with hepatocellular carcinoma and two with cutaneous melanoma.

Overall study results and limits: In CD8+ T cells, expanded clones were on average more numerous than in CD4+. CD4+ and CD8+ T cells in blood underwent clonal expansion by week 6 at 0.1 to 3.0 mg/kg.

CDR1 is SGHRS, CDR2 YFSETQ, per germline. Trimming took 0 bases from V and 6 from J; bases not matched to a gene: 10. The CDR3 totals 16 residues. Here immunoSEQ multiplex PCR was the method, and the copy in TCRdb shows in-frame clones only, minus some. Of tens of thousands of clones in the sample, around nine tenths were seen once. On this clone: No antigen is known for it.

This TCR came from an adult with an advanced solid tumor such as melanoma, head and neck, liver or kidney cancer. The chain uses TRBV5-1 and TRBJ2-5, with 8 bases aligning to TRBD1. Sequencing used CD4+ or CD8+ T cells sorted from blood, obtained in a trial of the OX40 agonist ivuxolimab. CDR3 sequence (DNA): TGCGCCAGCAGCTTGGCGACGGACAGGGTCATAAAGACCCAGTACTTC. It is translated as CASSLATDRVIKTQYF.